This T cell receptor beta chain was sequenced during a study of T cells in Graves' hyperthyroidism and ophthalmopathy. V lost 1 base to trimming and J lost 3 bases; unmatched junction nucleotides: 8. Germline CDR1 DFQATT, CDR2 SNEGSKA (reference sequence). This CDR3 comprises 17 residues. TCR beta CDR3 regions were amplified from RNA transcripts. Carried out on the TCR CDR3, a first-round RT-PCR used the HTBI primer set. In TCRdb, the multiplex PCR reads were re-called with MiXCR into one record per CDR3 protein. The sample has 45,000 or so distinct CDR3 sequences, about half seen once. Participants, patients aged 18 to 65, had newly diagnosed hyperthyroidism with a duration under 2 months. The study based diagnoses on clinical symptoms, serum thyroxine and TRAb, thyroid ultrasound and orbital computed tomography.

This TCR was sampled from a woman between 45 and 60 years old with Graves' hyperthyroidism. The V and J genes are TRBV20-1 and TRBJ2-5, with TRBD2 matching over 13 bases. The sequenced sample was peripheral blood or thyroid tissue (not recorded which). For the CDR3, the DNA is TGCAGTGCTAGAGGGGTACTAGCGGGAGGGCCGGAAGAGACCCAGTACTTC. It encodes CSARGVLAGGPEETQYF.